These T cell receptor beta chains were read from a single sample in a study of blood T cells in healthy people across ages. TCRdb re-derived calls from the 5' RACE reads in MiXCR, one entry per CDR3 protein. This sample has about 930,000 distinct CDR3 sequences, with around 29% found just once. This sample was shared with a second study, whose subject was T cells of mothers and their children.

The specimen was blood. Receptors were obtained from a woman in her thirties or forties in good health. Both conserved end residues are part of each CDR3. A D gene is named only where the DNA matches it firmly. Only some rows state a clone size, as once, few, many or a class for expanded clones.

j_gene	abundance	v_gene	d_gene	CDR3aa	CDR3nt
TRBJ1-4	-	TRBV7-8	-	CASSPRVANEKLFF	TGTGCCAGCAGCCCCAGGGTAGCAAATGAAAAACTGTTTTTT
TRBJ2-4	-	TRBV7-9	-	CASGSGSGSKYF	TGTGCCAGCGGCTCGGGGTCAGGGTCAAAGTACTTC
TRBJ2-5	-	TRBV9	TRBD2	CASSPESGDQETRYF	TGTGCCAGCAGCCCTGAGAGCGGGGACCAAGAGACCCGGTACTTC
TRBJ1-5	few	TRBV6-1	-	CASNQGRNQPQHF	TGTGCCAGCAACCAGGGCCGCAATCAGCCCCAGCATTTT
TRBJ1-4	-	TRBV28	-	CASNPPGAGEKLFF	TGTGCCAGCAACCCTCCGGGGGCTGGGGAAAAACTGTTTTTT
TRBJ1-4	-	TRBV2	-	CASSVNRVVATNEKLFF	TGTGCCAGCAGCGTTAACCGGGTGGTTGCAACTAATGAAAAACTGTTTTTT
TRBJ2-1	-	TRBV20-1	TRBD2	CSAVIAGVYNEQFF	TGCAGTGCTGTTATAGCGGGGGTTTACAATGAGCAGTTCTTC
TRBJ2-5	-	TRBV7-2	-	CASSDEGRWVAAPGTQYF	TGTGCCAGCAGCGACGAGGGGAGGTGGGTAGCGGCTCCAGGGACCCAGTACTTC
TRBJ2-5	-	TRBV7-7	TRBD2	CASSPQSGGSETQYF	TGTGCTAGCAGCCCACAGAGCGGGGGAAGTGAGACCCAGTACTTC
TRBJ1-4	-	TRBV29-1	-	CSVTTGTTNEKLFF	TGCAGCGTCACAACGGGGACAACTAATGAAAAACTGTTTTTT
TRBJ1-2	-	TRBV27	TRBD1	CASSSPRTGKYGYTF	TGTGCCAGCAGTTCCCCAAGGACAGGGAAATATGGCTACACCTTC
TRBJ2-5	-	TRBV13	-	CASSNGGTAEETQYF	TGTGCCAGCAGCAATGGGGGGACAGCCGAGGAGACCCAGTACTTC